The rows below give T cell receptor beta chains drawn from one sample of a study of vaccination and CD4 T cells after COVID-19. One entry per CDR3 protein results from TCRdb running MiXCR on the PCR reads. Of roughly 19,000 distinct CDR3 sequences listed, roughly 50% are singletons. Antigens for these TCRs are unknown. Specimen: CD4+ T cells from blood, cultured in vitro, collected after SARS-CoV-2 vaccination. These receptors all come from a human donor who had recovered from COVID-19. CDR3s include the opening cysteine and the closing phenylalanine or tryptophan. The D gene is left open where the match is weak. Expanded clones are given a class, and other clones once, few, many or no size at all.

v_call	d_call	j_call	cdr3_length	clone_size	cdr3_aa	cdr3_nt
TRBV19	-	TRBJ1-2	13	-	CATTGGGRLGYTF	TGTGCCACGACCGGAGGGGGTCGGCTTGGCTACACCTTC
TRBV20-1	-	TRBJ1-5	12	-	CSASEGNQPQHF	TGCAGTGCTAGTGAAGGCAATCAGCCCCAGCATTTT
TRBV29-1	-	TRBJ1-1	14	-	CSVGRQGKGTEAFF	TGCAGCGTTGGTCGTCAGGGGAAGGGCACTGAAGCTTTCTTT
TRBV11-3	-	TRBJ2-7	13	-	CASSLDKGYEQYF	TGTGCCAGCAGCTTAGATAAGGGCTACGAGCAGTACTTC
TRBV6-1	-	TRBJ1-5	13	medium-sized	CASSDIRASPQHF	TGTGCCAGCAGTGACATACGGGCTAGCCCCCAGCATTTT
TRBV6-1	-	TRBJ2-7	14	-	CASRRTVAHYEQYF	TGTGCCAGCAGGAGGACAGTCGCTCACTACGAGCAGTACTTC
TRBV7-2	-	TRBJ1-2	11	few	CASSPGVGYTF	TGTGCCAGCAGCCCCGGGGTTGGCTACACCTTC
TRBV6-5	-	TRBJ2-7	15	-	CASSYSAGDYYEQYF	TGTGCCAGCAGTTACTCGGCAGGGGACTACTACGAGCAGTACTTC
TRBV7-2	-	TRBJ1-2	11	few	CASGTRTGYTF	TGTGCCAGCGGCACGCGGACGGGCTACACCTTC
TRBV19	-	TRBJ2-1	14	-	CASSREPSTNEQFF	TGTGCCAGTAGCCGGGAGCCAAGCACCAATGAGCAGTTCTTC
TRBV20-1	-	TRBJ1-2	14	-	CSARARTGKAGYTF	TGCAGTGCTAGAGCCCGGACGGGGAAAGCAGGCTACACCTTC
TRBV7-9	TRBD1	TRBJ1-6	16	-	CASSLAPTGVNSPLHF	TGTGCCAGCAGCTTAGCCCCGACAGGGGTAAATTCACCCCTCCACTTT
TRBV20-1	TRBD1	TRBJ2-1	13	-	CSASQTGSGEQFF	TGCAGTGCTTCTCAGACAGGGAGTGGTGAGCAGTTCTTC
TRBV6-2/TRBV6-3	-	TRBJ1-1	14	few	CASSSTGMNTEAFF	TGTGCCAGCAGTTCCACAGGGATGAACACTGAAGCTTTCTTT
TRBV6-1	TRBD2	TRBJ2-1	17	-	CASTGTSGRAAYNEQFF	TGTGCCAGCACCGGGACTAGCGGGAGGGCCGCCTACAATGAGCAGTTCTTC
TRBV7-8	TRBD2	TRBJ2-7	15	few	CASSYLAGDSYEQYF	TGTGCCAGCAGCTACCTAGCGGGGGACTCCTACGAGCAGTACTTC
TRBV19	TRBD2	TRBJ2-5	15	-	CASSITRGTQETQYF	TGTGCCAGTAGTATAACGCGGGGGACCCAAGAGACCCAGTACTTC
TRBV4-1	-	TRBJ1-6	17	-	CASSQGMASSYNSPLHF	TGCGCCAGCAGCCAGGGGATGGCGAGCTCCTATAATTCACCCCTCCACTTT
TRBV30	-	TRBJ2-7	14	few	CAWSVRRGFYEQYF	TGTGCCTGGAGTGTACGGAGGGGATTCTACGAGCAGTACTTC
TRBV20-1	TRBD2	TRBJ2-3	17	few	CSASRRTSGGGTDTQYF	TGCAGTGCTTCCCGACGAACTAGCGGGGGAGGCACAGATACGCAGTATTTT
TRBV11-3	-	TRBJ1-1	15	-	CASSLSGRFYTEAFF	TGTGCCAGCAGCTTATCGGGCAGGTTCTACACTGAAGCTTTCTTT
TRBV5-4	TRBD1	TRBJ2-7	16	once	CASSEGTGQWPYEQYF	TGTGCCAGCAGCGAAGGGACAGGGCAATGGCCTTACGAGCAGTACTTC
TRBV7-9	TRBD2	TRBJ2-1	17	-	CASSLRAGGPSSNEQFF	TGTGCCAGCAGCTTACGAGCGGGGGGGCCTAGTTCCAATGAGCAGTTCTTC
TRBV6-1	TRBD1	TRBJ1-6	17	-	CASRDSLRSSYNSPLHF	TGCGCCAGCAGGGACAGCTTACGATCCTCCTATAATTCACCCCTCCACTTT
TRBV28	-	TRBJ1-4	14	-	CASSFGQSNEKLFF	TGTGCCAGCAGTTTTGGGCAGAGTAATGAAAAACTGTTTTTT
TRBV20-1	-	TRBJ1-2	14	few	CSAAGPQQLVGYTF	TGCAGTGCGGCGGGGCCTCAACAACTCGTGGGCTACACCTTC
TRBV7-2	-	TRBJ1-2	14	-	CASSPGERGSGYTF	TGTGCCAGCAGCCCCGGGGAGCGGGGATCGGGCTACACCTTC
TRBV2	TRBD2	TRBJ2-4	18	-	CASSELAGGSLAKNIQYF	TGTGCCAGCAGTGAACTAGCGGGGGGGAGCCTAGCCAAAAACATTCAGTACTTC
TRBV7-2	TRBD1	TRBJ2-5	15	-	CASSGVGQGEETQYF	TGTGCCAGCAGCGGAGTCGGACAGGGTGAGGAGACCCAGTACTTC
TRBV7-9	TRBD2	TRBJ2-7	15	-	CASSITSATRDEQYF	TGTGCCAGCAGCATCACTAGCGCTACACGGGACGAGCAGTACTTC
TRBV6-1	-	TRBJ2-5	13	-	CAITDWGKETQYF	TGTGCCATTACGGACTGGGGGAAAGAGACCCAGTACTTC
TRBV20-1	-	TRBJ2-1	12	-	CSAIRQVDEQFF	TGCAGTGCTATAAGACAGGTCGATGAGCAGTTCTTC
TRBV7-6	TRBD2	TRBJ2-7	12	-	CASSWGGSEQYF	TGTGCCAGCAGCTGGGGGGGGAGCGAGCAGTACTTC
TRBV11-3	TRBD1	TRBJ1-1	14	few	CASSSTGGYTEAFF	TGTGCCAGCAGCTCAACAGGGGGCTATACTGAAGCTTTCTTT
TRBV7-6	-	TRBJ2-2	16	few	CASSLVSALLPGELFF	TGTGCCAGCAGCTTAGTTTCCGCGCTGCTACCCGGGGAGCTGTTTTTT
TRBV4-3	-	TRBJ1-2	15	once	CASTQAPGSLNGYTF	TGCGCCAGCACGCAAGCCCCGGGGTCCTTAAATGGCTACACCTTC
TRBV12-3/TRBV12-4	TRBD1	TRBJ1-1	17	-	CASSFSGTGVMNTEAFF	TGTGCCAGCAGTTTTAGTGGCACAGGGGTAATGAACACTGAAGCTTTCTTT
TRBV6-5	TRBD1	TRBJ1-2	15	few	CASSFSGQGRYGYTF	TGTGCCAGCAGTTTTTCGGGACAGGGAAGATATGGCTACACCTTC
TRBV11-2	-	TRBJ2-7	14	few	CASSPRTDVYEQYF	TGTGCCAGCAGCCCCCGGACAGACGTCTACGAGCAGTACTTC
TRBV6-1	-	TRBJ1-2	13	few	CASRRVTGYGYTF	TGTGCCAGCAGGCGAGTGACAGGATATGGCTACACCTTC
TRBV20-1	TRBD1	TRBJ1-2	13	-	CSASDRANYGYTF	TGCAGTGCTTCGGACAGGGCAAACTATGGCTACACCTTC
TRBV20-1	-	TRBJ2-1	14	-	CSARAQGIYNEQFF	TGCAGTGCTAGAGCACAGGGCATCTACAATGAGCAGTTCTTC
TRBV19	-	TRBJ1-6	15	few	CASSSAGQHNSPLHF	TGTGCCAGTAGTTCAGCGGGACAACATAATTCACCCCTCCACTTT
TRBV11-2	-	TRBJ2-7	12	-	CASSLYGAEQYF	TGTGCCAGCAGCTTATACGGGGCCGAGCAGTACTTC
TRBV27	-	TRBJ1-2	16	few	CASSLQASKVHYGYTF	TGTGCCAGCAGTTTGCAGGCCTCAAAAGTCCACTATGGCTACACCTTC
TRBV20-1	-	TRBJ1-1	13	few	CSSTGLPNTEAFF	TGCAGTTCTACGGGACTCCCGAACACTGAAGCTTTCTTT
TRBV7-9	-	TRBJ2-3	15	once	CASSAELPAADTQYF	TGTGCCAGCAGCGCTGAGTTACCAGCAGCAGATACGCAGTATTTT
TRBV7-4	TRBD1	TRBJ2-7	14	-	CASSVGDRVYEQYF	TGTGCCAGCAGCGTAGGGGACAGGGTGTACGAGCAGTACTTC
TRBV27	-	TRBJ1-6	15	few	CASSPIRSNNSPLHF	TGTGCCAGCAGTCCCATCAGGTCCAATAATTCACCCCTCCACTTT
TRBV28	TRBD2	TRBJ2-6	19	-	CASSVRTSGFISGANVLTF	TGTGCCAGCAGTGTACGAACTAGCGGCTTTATCTCTGGGGCCAACGTCCTGACTTTC
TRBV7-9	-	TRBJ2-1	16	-	CASSLGFEGSYNEQFF	TGTGCCAGCAGCTTAGGCTTTGAGGGGTCCTACAATGAGCAGTTCTTC
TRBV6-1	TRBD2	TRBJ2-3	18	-	CASRGLSGLAGLTDTQYF	TGTGCCAGCAGGGGATTGAGTGGGCTAGCGGGACTCACAGATACGCAGTATTTT
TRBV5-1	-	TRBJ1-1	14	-	CASTLQGGGTEAFF	TGCGCCAGCACCTTACAGGGTGGCGGGACTGAAGCTTTCTTT
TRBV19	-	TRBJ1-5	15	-	CASSMSGQSNQPQHF	TGTGCCAGTAGTATGTCAGGACAGAGCAATCAGCCCCAGCATTTT